This T cell receptor (beta chain) was identified in a study of T-cell memory formation after mild COVID-19. The V gene's germline CDR1 is LNHNV and CDR2 YYDKDF (reference sequence). There are 14 residues in the CDR3. Deletions cut 1 base from V and 2 bases from J, with 8 bases between. The table lists this clonotype with a few counts. Each CDR3 protein is one row after TCRdb ran MiXCR on the 5' RACE reads. The profile covers hundreds of thousands of distinct CDR3 sequences, with approximately 15% appearing a single time and 8.1% taken by the ten largest. Sequencing was done on a sample of PBMCs or a T cell subset sorted from them (not recorded which). The source is an adult woman who had mild COVID-19 (a few samples of this study predate the infection). Cell type and time point are not known. V gene TRBV15 combines with J gene TRBJ1-1; possibly TRBD1 for D (6 bases). The CDR3 spells CATSRAGGNTEAFF. The CDR3 bases are TGTGCCACCAGCAGAGCGGGGGGCAACACTGAAGCTTTCTTT.